This T cell receptor beta chain originates from a study of shared clonotypes between healthy human individuals (dated by TCRdb to about 2020). With regard to the full study: The cohort included a few men and a couple of women between 18 and 49 years of age. To increase sequencing depth and limit assay-specific biases, different laboratories used diverse techniques to prepare libraries and sequence TCR repertoires. For each donor, three plates each were used for CD4 naive and CD4 memory, two plates were used for CD8 naive, and one plate was used for CD8 memory. Each donor's leukapheresis produced roughly between roughly 0.94 and 9.5 billion PBMCs. To estimate repertoire size and how much clonotypes are shared between individuals, the study performed deep sequencing of blood TCR repertoires from a handful of healthy adults. Overall results and qualifications from the work: Clonotypes shared by all four sorted-subset donors showed higher generation probabilities than non-shared clonotypes. Pairwise subsampling led to the expectation that sequencing depth would affect the degree of clonotype sharing among donors. Only blood was sampled, and tissue TCR repertoires likely differ from those in blood. Larger estimated clonotype richness was generally found for naive subsets than for memory subsets. Across four donors, 4.5% to 6.5% of naive CD4, more than 3% of naive CD8, 2.3% of memory CD4, and approximately 0.4% of memory CD8 clonotypes were shared. Incomplete sequencing was indicated by rarefaction of sorted-subset datasets, despite the large sequencing depth. The small number of donors limited the genetic and exposure-history diversity represented.

Using the deep immunoSEQ assay, TCR CDR3 regions were amplified from genomic DNA by multiplex PCR. For each cell subset, the extracted genomic DNA was distributed evenly across all wells of several immunoSEQ 96-well plates, and each plate served as one replicate. For sorted subsets, each replicate PCR was loaded with roughly 190 ng genomic DNA, equivalent to approximately 27,000 T cell genomes. Purified libraries were quantified with a Qubit 3.0 fluorometer, sized on a Bioanalyzer 2100, and re-quantified with the KAPA Library Quantification kit. Each immunoSEQ 96-well plate was sequenced on its own single-read 150-cycle Illumina NextSeq 550 flow cell. Per the source publication's procedure: The immunoSEQ output contained only junctional sequences without quality scores, so filtering could not match that applied to full-length reads. To assign V/J genes and CDR3, sequences were annotated against IMGT germline references using PyIR, a Python wrapper for IgBLAST v1.9. Any read was removed if the V/J assignment was weak (E-value above 1e-6), the CDR3 was missing, or the read contained stop codons, out-of-frame junctions, or ambiguous translated residues. V3J clonotypes were defined by identical inferred V gene, J gene, and CDR3 amino acid sequence. Percentage overlap between repertoires was computed as shared unique clonotypes divided by the size of the smaller repertoire. Three approaches were used to assess repertoire richness: RTK rarefaction, the Chao1 estimator, and Recon v2.1 estimates of unobserved clonotypes. Generation probabilities were computed with OLGA for all TCRbeta clonotypes obtained by the gDNA method from several donors. The source is immuneACCESS, and TCRdb retained only in-frame sequences with V and J called. Part of the clones is not carried over; for the studies checked, unresolved V genes explain less than half of this, and the remainder is unexplained. D and trimming were read from the DNA, whereas the V and J calls and clone size are those reported in that table. The sample has about 820,000 clones on record, about 91% of them singletons. The ten largest clones represent approximately 25% of the sample.

As for this clone: The target of this receptor is not known. One base away there is no much larger clone; base qualities are not given.

Germline trimming amounts to 5 bases on V and 8 bases on J, with 12 as the count of junction bases outside the gene matches. CDR1 and CDR2 are drawn from the germline V gene: MNHEY, SVGAGI. The CDR3 contains 15 residues, cysteine and phenylalanine counted. The only DNA kept is the CDR3, 45 bases in frame from the first base. For the CD8 naive samples, CD45RO-negative cells were positively selected for CCR7, yielding a CD45RA+CCR7+ population from which TemRA cells were excluded. Donors were healthy HIV-negative adults with no recently reported acute infections or vaccinations. Every donor was a Caucasian adult residing in Nashville, Tennessee, USA. Blood was obtained by leukapheresis, after which PBMCs were separated by Ficoll-Histopaque density gradient centrifugation and cryopreserved in liquid nitrogen vapor phase. Analytical flow cytometry was used to check the purity and quantity of every magnetically sorted T cell population. Each sorted fraction had its genomic DNA isolated and then quantified by UV absorbance on a Nanodrop 2000c.

The TCR originated in a man aged 30 to 39 in good health. The chain couples TRBV6-5 to TRBJ1-5, with 7 bases aligning to TRBD1. The sample comprised naive CD8+ T cells sorted from blood. In light of the paper, this sample's cell subset or site label describes: CD45RA+CCR7+. The CDR3 region reads CASSQGGGRGEPQHF. Here is the DNA: TGTGCCAGCAGTCAGGGGGGCGGGCGAGGGGAGCCCCAGCATTTT.